What follows is one TCR beta chain and its context. Its target is unknown. The data are from a study of cytomegalovirus exposure and HLA in healthy donors. Per germline, CDR1 LNHDA and CDR2 SQIVND (reference sequence). V lost 3 bases and J lost 0; bases outside the gene matches: 11. The CDR3 runs to 18 residues. Both 60 Vbeta primers and 13 Jbeta primers went into the PCR. The protocol was immunoSEQ multiplex PCR, while the TCRdb copy is restricted to in-frame clones and leaves out a portion. The data contain 180,000 or so clones, 77% of them singletons. Regarding the study as a whole: Later analysis identified a missense DCLRE1C variant that was linked to TCR beta V- and J-gene trimming.

Source material: PBMCs. This rearrangement joins TRBV19 to TRBJ1-1; 9 bases map to TRBD1. The clonotype comes from a young man in good health and CMV-seronegative. In DNA, the CDR3 is TGTGCCAGTAGTATCGCTCAGGGGACAGGGTACATGAACACTGAAGCTTTCTTT. Translated, it gives CASSIAQGTGYMNTEAFF.